This is a list of T cell receptor beta chains from one sample in a study of tumor and adjacent non-tumor tissue in lung cancer. TCRdb called the multiplex PCR reads again in MiXCR, with one record for every CDR3 protein. The table shows approximately 75,000 distinct CDR3 sequences, with around four fifths occurring only once. Source material: lung tumor tissue. Every receptor here comes from a woman in her forties or fifties with non-small cell lung cancer. Each CDR3 is given with its conserved first and last residue. D genes are given only for firm matches. The size field is filled for only some rows; it gives once, few, many or a size class.

>TRBD1|TRBJ1-4|.|TRBV12-3/TRBV12-4
TGTGCCAGCAGTTCCGTGACAGGGAGTGGCGAAAAAGTGTTTTTT
CASSSVTGSGEKVFF
>.|TRBJ2-7|.|TRBV7-2
TGTGCCAGCAGCCTCCTGTCCAGGGTAGCCTACGAGCAGTACTTC
CASSLLSRVAYEQYF
>TRBD1|TRBJ1-3|.|TRBV29-1
TGCAGCGTTGAAAGCCCAGCCAGGGACAGTGGAAACACCATGTTTTTT
CSVESPARDSGNTMFF
>TRBD2|TRBJ2-7|.|TRBV6-6
TGTGCCAGCAGTCCCTTAACTTTTAGCGGGAAAAAATACGAGCAGTACTTC
CASSPLTFSGKKYEQYF
>.|TRBJ2-3|.|TRBV28
TGTGCCGGAGCTCGGCGGGGCACAGATGCGCAGTATTTT
CAGARRGTDAQYF
>.|TRBJ2-1|.|TRBV24-1
TGTGCCACCAGTGACCCGGTACTAGCCAGTGAGCAGTTCTTC
CATSDPVLASEQFF
>TRBD1|TRBJ2-1|many|TRBV30
TGTGCCTGGACAGGGGGCGGCACCTACAATGAGCAGTTCTTC
CAWTGGGTYNEQFF
>.|TRBJ1-1|.|TRBV29-1
TGTAGCGTCCAAGAGGGGGAAACTGAAGCTTTCTTT
CSVQEGETEAFF
>TRBD1|TRBJ2-1|.|TRBV12-3/TRBV12-4
TGTGTCAGCAATCCCCCGGGACAGGGATCTAATGAGCAGTTCTTC
CVSNPPGQGSNEQFF
>.|TRBJ2-1|.|TRBV7-8
TGTGCCAGCAGCCCACGACTAGGCAGCAACAATGAGCAGTTCTTC
CASSPRLGSNNEQFF
>TRBD1|TRBJ2-7|.|TRBV6-5
TGTGCCAGCAGTCCGCTACAGGGGTCTCCGTATAGGCAGTACTTC
CASSPLQGSPYRQYF
>.|TRBJ2-2|.|TRBV4-1
TGCGCCAACAGCTTTCAAGTGCTACCGAACACCGGGGAGCTGTTTTTT
CANSFQVLPNTGELFF
>.|TRBJ1-5|once|TRBV7-8
TGTGCCAGCAGCTCCTACGACTGGGATTTCAATCAGCCCCAGCATTTT
CASSSYDWDFNQPQHF
>.|TRBJ2-5|.|TRBV28
TGTGCCAGCAGTTTAACAGGGTATTCCGAGACCCAGTACTTC
CASSLTGYSETQYF
>TRBD2|TRBJ2-5|.|TRBV6-6
TGTGCCAGCAGTTACTCGCTTGCGGGAGGGGGCCAAGATACACAGTACTTC
CASSYSLAGGGQDTQYF
>.|TRBJ1-5|many|TRBV12-3/TRBV12-4
TGTGCCAGCAGTTTAAATAGCAATCAGCCCCAGCATTTT
CASSLNSNQPQHF
>.|TRBJ2-7|.|TRBV5-6
TGTGCCAGCAGCCTAACAGGGACGACCTACGAGCAGTACTTC
CASSLTGTTYEQYF
>.|TRBJ2-6|.|TRBV6-1
TGTGCCAGCAGTGGGGTGGGAGGGGGTGTTGGGGCCAACGTTCTGACTTTC
CASSGVGGGVGANVLTF
>TRBD1|TRBJ2-3|.|TRBV5-1
TGCGCCATCAAGAATGGACAGGGCTTCACAGATACGCAGTATTTT
CAIKNGQGFTDTQYF
>.|TRBJ1-4|.|TRBV12-3/TRBV12-4
TGTGTCAGCAGTTTTTCTGGGAATGAAAAAGTGTTTTTT
CVSSFSGNEKVFF
>TRBD2|TRBJ2-7|.|TRBV12-3/TRBV12-4
TGTGCCGGCAGTCTTTTTCTAGCGGGAGCGTCCTACGAGCAGTACTTC
CAGSLFLAGASYEQYF
>.|TRBJ2-5|.|TRBV6-6
TGTGCCAGCACCGGGACTTGCGTAGGCCAAGAAACCCAGTACTTC
CASTGTCVGQETQYF
>TRBD1|TRBJ1-1|.|TRBV20-1
TGCAGTGCCAATCAGGGGGCTCGCACTGAAGCCTTCTTT
CSANQGARTEAFF
>.|TRBJ2-7|once|TRBV11-2
TGTGCCAGCAGCTTAACGCGGGTGAGCTCCTACGATCAGTACTTC
CASSLTRVSSYDQYF
>.|TRBJ1-5|.|TRBV6-6
TGTGGCAGCAGTCACGGGAGAGGCCAGCCCCAGCATTTT
CGSSHGRGQPQHF
>.|TRBJ1-6|many|TRBV12-3/TRBV12-4
TGTGCCAGCAGTACCTCGTACAGGCGGGGTAATTCACCCCTCCACTTT
CASSTSYRRGNSPLHF
>.|TRBJ2-7|few|TRBV20-1
TGCAGTGCTAGAGATTGGACTGATAACGAGCAGTACTTC
CSARDWTDNEQYF
>.|TRBJ2-3|.|TRBV24-1
TGTGCAACCAGTGATTCCGCAAAAACAGATACGCAGTATTTT
CATSDSAKTDTQYF
>.|TRBJ2-2|.|TRBV13
TGTGCCAGCAGAGGGACGAACGGGGAGCTCGTTTTT
CASRGTNGELVF
>.|TRBJ2-7|.|TRBV11-2
TGTACCAGCAGCTTAGTAATCGGGACGTACGAGCTGTACTTC
CTSSLVIGTYELYF
>.|TRBJ2-7|.|TRBV12-3/TRBV12-4
TGTATCAGCAGTTTAACCAACCGTCTCTACGAGCAGTACTTC
CISSLTNRLYEQYF
>.|TRBJ1-2|.|TRBV6-5
TGTGCCAGCAGTTACGAGCTTAACTATGGCTACACATTC
CASSYELNYGYTF
>.|TRBJ2-1|.|TRBV11-3
TGTGCCAGAAGCTTCTCCGTTTACAATGGACAGTTCTTC
CARSFSVYNGQFF
>TRBD1|TRBJ2-7|many|TRBV6-6
TGTGCCAGCAGAGAAGGACAGGGAGGAAAGTACTTC
CASREGQGGKYF
>.|TRBJ2-7|once|TRBV7-9
TGTGCCAGCAGCTTACAGGACAGAACCTACGAGCAGTACTTC
CASSLQDRTYEQYF
>.|TRBJ2-6|.|TRBV6-2/TRBV6-3
TGTGCGAGCAGTGGACCGATCCCTGGGGCCAACGTCCTGACTTTC
CASSGPIPGANVLTF
>TRBD1|TRBJ1-5|.|TRBV6-1
TGTGCCAGCAGTGAAGACGAAGGGGGCGGTAATCGACCCCAGCATTTT
CASSEDEGGGNRPQHF
>.|TRBJ1-4|many|TRBV20-1
TGCAGTGTCCCCGGGCAGTTTAATGAAAAACTGTTTTTT
CSVPGQFNEKLFF
>.|TRBJ1-2|.|TRBV28
TGTGCCAACAGTTTATTGCCGCGGGGCGGGGGGTCCACTGGCTACATCTTC
CANSLLPRGGGSTGYIF
>.|TRBJ1-4|.|TRBV11-2
TGTGTCATCAACTTAGATATTGCAGGGCCGTATAGGATCACTAATGAAAAACTGTTTTTT
CVINLDIAGPYRITNEKLFF
>TRBD2|TRBJ2-7|many|TRBV10-3
TGTGCCATCAGTGAAAGCGGGAGTTCCTACGAGCAGTACTTC
CAISESGSSYEQYF
>.|TRBJ1-1|.|TRBV29-1
TGCAGCGCCCTTGGACAGTTCACTGAAGCTGTCTTT
CSALGQFTEAVF
>.|TRBJ1-1|.|TRBV4-1
TGCGCCAGCAGCCAGGCACGGGCGAACACTGAAACTTTCTTT
CASSQARANTETFF
>.|TRBJ1-1|many|TRBV5-1
TGCGCCAGCAGCTTGGCGACGAACACTGAAGCTTTCTTT
CASSLATNTEAFF
>.|TRBJ2-1|few|TRBV25-1
TGTGCCAGCAGTGAATATGTCGGGTCCCACAATGAGCAGTTCTTC
CASSEYVGSHNEQFF
>TRBD2|TRBJ2-2|few|TRBV10-3
TGTCCCATCAGTGTACTAGCGTCGAACACCGGGGAGCTGTTTTTT
CPISVLASNTGELFF
>.|TRBJ2-1|.|TRBV12-3/TRBV12-4
TGTGCCAGCAATTTACCTCCGCGGAATGAGTTGTTCTTC
CASNLPPRNELFF
>.|TRBJ1-4|many|TRBV29-1
TGCAGCGTGCCTGGACCGACTAATGAAAAACTGTTTTTT
CSVPGPTNEKLFF
>.|TRBJ2-7|medium-sized|TRBV10-2
TGCGCCGGCGATCACGAGCAGTACTTC
CAGDHEQYF
>.|TRBJ2-7|once|TRBV10-3
TGTGCCATCAGGGGGAATATCTGCGAGGAGTACTTC
CAIRGNICEEYF
>.|TRBJ2-1|few|TRBV5-4
TGTGCCAGGAGCTTGGAACTGGAGGTAAAGTACAATGAGCAATTCTTC
CARSLELEVKYNEQFF
>.|TRBJ2-3|.|TRBV11-1
TGTGTCAGCAGCTATTCAGGAGCGCAGGATATGCAGTATTTT
CVSSYSGAQDMQYF
>TRBD2|TRBJ2-7|.|TRBV10-1
TGCGCCAGCAGTGACCAAGGGGAGGGATACGAGCAGTACTTC
CASSDQGEGYEQYF
>.|TRBJ2-3|.|TRBV10-3
TGTGCCATCACTATAGGGGAGACTGATACGCAGTATTTT
CAITIGETDTQYF
>TRBD1|TRBJ2-7|.|TRBV10-2
TGCACCAGTGCGGGACAGGGACCCTACGAGCAGTATTTC
CTSAGQGPYEQYF
>TRBD2|TRBJ2-7|many|TRBV20-1
TGCAGTGCTAGACTAGCGGAGTACGAGCAGTACTTC
CSARLAEYEQYF
>.|TRBJ2-4|many|TRBV28
TGTGCCAGCCGGGGGGCGGCCAAAAACATTCAGTACTTC
CASRGAAKNIQYF
>.|TRBJ2-3|.|TRBV6-1
TGTGCCAGCATCCGGCTCTGGAACACAGATACGCAGTATTTT
CASIRLWNTDTQYF
>.|TRBJ1-5|.|TRBV12-3/TRBV12-4
TGTGCCAGCAAAACAGAAGGCGGGGATCAGTCCCAGCATTTT
CASKTEGGDQSQHF
>.|TRBJ2-2|.|TRBV12-3/TRBV12-4
TGTACCAGCAATCCTCCTAGCCCCCCGAACACCGGGGAGCTGTTTTTT
CTSNPPSPPNTGELFF